These 29 T cell receptor beta chains originate from one sample sequenced in a study of CD8+CD57+ T cells in acquired aplastic anemia. CDR3 and TCR beta VDJ profiling relied on genomic DNA as the template. TCRdb passed the reads through MiXCR, listing each CDR3 protein once. The sample includes about 190,000 distinct CDR3 sequences, roughly 56% seen only once; the top ten take roughly 15%. The sample consisted of sorted CD4+, CD8+, or CD8+CD57+ T cells (not recorded which) from PBMCs. These receptors were taken from a human donor in good health, serving as a control.

The chain joins TRBV12-3 or TRBV12-4 to TRBJ1-5, with TRBD1 as a possible D gene (5 bases). The CDR3 is 15 residues long. V was pared by 7 bases and J by 6 bases, with 19 bases between. This CDR3 reads CASTLLDSRVQPQHF. CDR3 coding DNA: TGTGCCAGCACCCTTCTTGACAGCCGTGTTCAGCCCCAGCATTTT.

This rearrangement joins TRBV7-2 to TRBJ2-7, with D perhaps matching TRBD1 (5 bases). This CDR3 has 13 amino acids. V gave up 5 bases and J gave up 4 bases, with 12 bases separating them. Germline assignment: CDR1 SGHTA and CDR2 FQGNSA. The CDR3 loop is CASSKTVAYEQYF. The DNA of the CDR3 is TGTGCCAGCAGCAAGACAGTTGCATACGAGCAGTACTTC. Together with reference TRBV7-2 and TRBJ2-7, the CDR3 gives the full variable domain: GAGVSQSPSNKVTEKGKDVELRCDPISGHTALYWYRQSLGQGLEFLIYFQGNSAPDKSGLPSDRFSAERTGGSVSTLTIQRTQQEDSAVYLCASSKTVAYEQYFGPGTRLTVT.

This clonotype has ten or more counts. This sequence joins TRBV30 and TRBJ1-6, with 7 bases identical to TRBD1. J gave up 7 bases and V 5 bases, and 8 bases lay outside the gene matches. CDR1 and CDR2 (germline): GTSNPN, SVGIG (reference sequence). The CDR3 has 14 residues. This chain's CDR3 is CAWDRAPWNSPLHF. In nucleotides, the CDR3 is TGTGCCTGGGACAGGGCCCCTTGGAATTCACCCCTCCACTTT.

This chain links TRBV5-1 with TRBJ1-6; possible D gene TRBD1, 6 bases. This CDR3 contains 14 residues. CDR1 is SGHRS and CDR2 is YFSETQ in the germline V gene. Trimming removed 4 bases at V and 7 bases at J, with 12 bases between. CDR3 loop: CASSTGQGNSPLHF. The CDR3 coding sequence is TGCGCCAGCAGCACGGGACAAGGCAATTCACCCCTCCACTTT.

The chain combines TRBV4-3 with TRBJ1-1, with TRBD1 identical over 8 bases. CDR1 and CDR2 (germline): LGHNA, YSLEER. CDR3 size: 17 residues. With V trimmed by 3 bases and J by 1 base, 10 bases remained unmatched. CDR3 coding DNA: TGCGCCAGCAGCCAGAGGACAGGGACGCCAGGGAACACTGAAGCTTTCTTT. Encoded protein: CASSQRTGTPGNTEAFF.

The chain joins TRBV19 to TRBJ2-1; D is possibly TRBD1 (5 bases). The germline gives CDR1 LNHDA, CDR2 SQIVND (reference sequence). V was shortened by 5 bases and J by 0 bases, with 14 bases between the two germline ends. This CDR3 is 16 amino acids long. CDR3 nucleotide sequence: TGTGCCAGTAGTGAACAGGTCTTGAGCTCCTACAATGAGCAGTTCTTC. This encodes CASSEQVLSSYNEQFF.

In its sample, this clonotype was seen once. The CDR3 region has the DNA TGCGCCAGCAGCCTGGATAACAGGGAGGACAAAAACATTCAGTACTTC. Translating it yields CASSLDNREDKNIQYF. V usage is TRBV5-1 and J usage is TRBJ2-4; D is perhaps TRBD1 or TRBD2 (6 bases each). The ends were cut back, 4 bases at V and 3 bases at J, with 17 bases in the middle. Germline assignment: CDR1 SGHRS and CDR2 YFSETQ. There are 16 residues in the CDR3.

The J gene is TRBJ1-4, the V gene TRBV4-3; no clear D. The CDR3 is 17 amino acids. Trimming removed 1 base from V and 6 bases from J, with 18 bases in between. Germline V gives CDR1 LGHNA, CDR2 YSLEER. The CDR3 nucleotides read TGCGCCAGCAGCCAAGCCCTAAGTGGGCTCGCTGATGAAAAACTGTTTTTT. Protein sequence: CASSQALSGLADEKLFF.

Notes on this clonotype: As the CDR3 is not closed by the conserved phenylalanine or tryptophan, this likely results from a read error. The DNA is omitted, as the CDR3 cannot be located on it reliably, and the CDR3 follows TCRdb's listing. V gene TRBV20-1 combines with J gene TRBJ2-3; whether TRBD1, the table's D call, matches the DNA was not checked. The CDR3 numbers 8 amino acids, ends counted. CDR1 is DFQATT and CDR2 is SNEGSKA in the germline V gene (reference sequence). Here the CDR3 reads CSALTGIL.

The chain couples TRBV7-2 to TRBJ2-2; D gene uncertain. The germline gives CDR1 SGHTA, CDR2 FQGNSA. This CDR3 has 14 amino acids. V lost 6 bases, J lost 4 bases, and 12 bases lay in between. The CDR3 region is CASSPLFPTGELFF. The CDR3, as DNA: TGTGCCAGCAGTCCCTTATTCCCCACCGGGGAGCTGTTTTTT.

V usage is TRBV10-3 and J usage is TRBJ2-6, with TRBD1 identical over 10 bases. The CDR3 consists of 15 residues. V dropped 10 bases and J dropped 0; count of bases not matched to a gene: 3. CDR1 is ENHRY, CDR2 SYGVKD, per germline. The CDR3 sequence: CATGTGVSGANVLTF. As DNA, the CDR3 is TGTGCCACCGGGACAGGGGTCTCTGGGGCCAACGTCCTGACTTTC.

This clonotype has ten or more counts. The V and J genes are TRBV11-1 and TRBJ2-7, with D perhaps TRBD1 (6 bases). Per germline, CDR1 SGHAT and CDR2 FQDESV (reference sequence). With 0 bases removed from V and 12 bases from J, the gap between germline ends came to 18 bases. The CDR3 covers 14 residues. CDR3: CASSLAAMGTGRYF. CDR3 DNA sequence: TGTGCCAGCAGCTTAGCAGCTATGGGCACAGGGCGGTACTTC.

This clonotype was seen many times. CDR3 sequence (DNA): TGTGCCAGCAGTTACGTGGGGGACTCCTACGAGCAGTACTTC. Amino acids: CASSYVGDSYEQYF. This sequence joins TRBV6-2 or TRBV6-3 and TRBJ2-7; D possibly uses TRBD1 or TRBD2 (5 bases each). Germline V lookup: CDR1 MNHEY, CDR2 SVGEGT. Trimming shortened V by 2 bases and J by 0 bases, and 8 bases separated the two germline ends. This CDR3 has 14 residues.

The chain links TRBV7-9 to TRBJ1-5; TRBD1 aligns across 10 bases. Per germline, CDR1 SEHNR and CDR2 FQNEAQ (reference sequence). The CDR3 totals 15 residues. V lost 9 bases and J lost 6; bases outside the gene matches: 11. In DNA, the CDR3 is TGTGCCAGTAGTATGAGTGGGGACAGGGGTCAGCCCCAGCATTTT. Translating gives CASSMSGDRGQPQHF.

For the CDR3, the DNA is TGTGCCACCAGTTTGGGGGAGGCCGGGGCCAACGTCCTGACTTTC. This sequence encodes CATSLGEAGANVLTF. The gene calls are TRBV24-1 and TRBJ2-6, with TRBD2 as a possible D gene (6 bases). This CDR3 has 15 residues. Germline V CDR1 and CDR2: KGHDR, SFDVKD. Trimming removed 6 bases at V and 4 bases at J, with 12 bases between.

This clonotype was recorded at least ten times. The V and J genes are TRBV6-4 and TRBJ1-2; no firm D call. Germline CDR1 MRHNA, CDR2 SNTAGT. V gave up 10 bases and J gave up 2 bases, with 14 bases separating them. The CDR3 consists of 13 residues. CDR3: CATQPGQNYGYTF. The CDR3 DNA is TGTGCCACCCAACCTGGGCAGAACTATGGCTACACCTTC.

This chain connects TRBV20-1 to TRBJ1-6; unclear D gene. This CDR3 contains 15 residues. V shed 3 bases and J shed 4 bases, with 13 bases lying between them. Per the germline V gene, CDR1 is DFQATT and CDR2 is SNEGSKA (reference sequence). The DNA for the CDR3 is TGCAGTGCTAGTCGGGGAAGCGCGTATAATTCACCCCTCCACTTT. Its translation is CSASRGSAYNSPLHF.

This clonotype was observed a single time. V and J are TRBV5-1 and TRBJ1-5; the D is unclear. This CDR3 has 13 amino acids. Trimming left V 1 base short and J 5 bases short, with 7 bases between. CDR1 SGHRS and CDR2 YFSETQ come from the germline V gene. CDR3 residues: CASSLLGDQPQHF. In DNA, the CDR3 is TGCGCCAGCAGCTTGCTTGGTGATCAGCCCCAGCATTTT.

V gene TRBV2 combines with J gene TRBJ1-2; TRBD1 aligns across 9 bases. The ends lost 5 bases at V and 7 bases at J; junction bases unmatched: 8. CDR1 is SNHLY and CDR2 is FYNNEI in the germline V gene. The CDR3 totals 14 residues. The CDR3 DNA reads TGTGCCAGCAGTATGGGACAGGGAGCAGTTGGCTACACCTTC. It encodes CASSMGQGAVGYTF.

About this clonotype itself: Just one base apart from a much larger clone, this may be a read error. The chain recombines TRBV6-5 with TRBJ2-1, with 13 bases that match TRBD2. Germline CDR1 MNHEY, CDR2 SVGAGI. The CDR3 contains 16 residues. CDR3 sequence: CASSYCVTSGGCERFF. The CDR3 DNA reads TGTGCCAGCAGTTACTGTGTGACTAGCGGGGGGTGCGAGCGGTTCTTC.

Ten or more counts support this clonotype. V is TRBV5-6 and J is TRBJ1-5, with D possibly being TRBD1 (5 bases). V was shortened by 1 base and J by 3 bases, with 11 bases between the two germline ends. The CDR3 loop spans 15 amino acids. Germline V gene data show CDR1 as SGHDT and CDR2 as YYEEEE. The CDR3 bases are TGTGCCAGCAGCTTGAACCGGGGCCTCAATCAGCCCCAGCATTTT. This gives the protein CASSLNRGLNQPQHF. Full variable domain (outside the CDR3, taken from reference TRBV5-6 and TRBJ1-5): DAGVTQSPTHLIKTRGQQVTLRCSPKSGHDTVSWYQQALGQGPQFIFQYYEEEERQRGNFPDRFSGHQFPNYSSELNVNALLLGDSALYLCASSLNRGLNQPQHFGDGTRLSIL.

This rearrangement joins TRBV7-8 to TRBJ2-5; a possible D gene is TRBD1 (6 bases). The V gene's germline CDR1 is SGHVS and CDR2 FQNEAQ. There are 13 residues in the CDR3. The germline V and J ends were trimmed by 1 base and 5 bases, with 8 bases remaining between them. The DNA for the CDR3 is TGTGCCAGCAGCTTAGAAGGGGGTGAGACCCAGTACTTC. Protein: CASSLEGGETQYF.

At least ten counts were recorded for this clonotype. This chain uses TRBV6-5 with TRBJ2-3; 7 bases line up with TRBD1. The J segment lost 4 bases and the V segment lost 4 bases, leaving 8 bases of the junction unmatched. The length of the CDR3 is 15 residues. Germline loops: CDR1 MNHEY, CDR2 SVGAGI. The CDR3 coding sequence is TGTGCCAGCAGTTCCCGACAGGGTGTTTCAGATACGCAGTATTTT. Its translation: CASSSRQGVSDTQYF.

The CDR3 loop reads CASNLEGTGTV. CDR3 nucleotide sequence: TGTGCCAGCAATTTGGAAGGCACGGGGACCGTC. This sequence joins TRBV2 and TRBJ2-7; either TRBD1 or TRBD2 may fit D (5 bases each). CDR3 length: 11 residues. CDR1 and CDR2 (germline): SNHLY, FYNNEI.

This rearrangement joins TRBV24-1 to TRBJ2-1; perhaps TRBD1 as D (5 bases). Germline V gene sequence: CDR1 KGHDR, CDR2 SFDVKD. The ends were cut back, 0 bases at V and 3 bases at J, with 8 bases in the middle. There are 15 residues in the CDR3. In DNA, the CDR3 is TGTGCCACCAGTGATTTGCGGCAGGGCTACAATGAGCAGTTCTTC. It specifies CATSDLRQGYNEQFF.

The chain combines TRBV7-3 with TRBJ2-5; no reliable D call. Germline-derived CDR1 and CDR2 are SGHTA and FQGTGA. Trimming left V 2 bases short and J 14 bases short, with 21 bases between. CDR3 length: 14 amino acids. CDR3 in DNA: TGTGCCAGCAGCTTAGGCTTTGGTCCGCTGCGACTTTACTTC. Translated, it gives CASSLGFGPLRLYF.

Ten or more counts support this clonotype. The chain employs TRBV2 and TRBJ1-2; TRBD1 might be the D (5 bases). The CDR3 covers 13 residues. Trimming took off 4 bases at V and 4 bases at J, with 10 bases between the two ends. Germline V lookup: CDR1 SNHLY, CDR2 FYNNEI. The CDR3 here is CASSAGTFYGYTF. In DNA form, the CDR3 reads TGTGCCAGCAGTGCCGGGACGTTCTATGGCTACACCTTC.

As regards this clonotype: This likely comes from a read error, as the CDR3 has no conserved phenylalanine or tryptophan at its end. No DNA is shown, since the ends of the CDR3 on it are uncertain; the CDR3 is the one TCRdb lists. The chain uses TRBV2 and TRBJ2-5; the tabulated D call, TRBD1, remains unverified against the DNA. Termini included, the CDR3 measures 8 amino acids. Germline CDR1 reads SNHLY; CDR2 reads FYNNEI. This CDR3 reads CASSGGPP.

DNA of the CDR3: TGTGCCAGCAGACCGGGGCGGGACAGGAGGGTGAACACTGAAGCTTTCTTT. Amino acid sequence: CASRPGRDRRVNTEAFF. The chain combines TRBV7-2 with TRBJ1-1; TRBD1 matches 8 bases. After removal of 6 bases from V and 0 bases from J, the junction contained 12 bases not matched to a gene. CDR3 length equals 17 residues. CDR1 SGHTA and CDR2 FQGNSA come from the germline V gene. Based on the CDR3 plus reference TRBV7-2 and TRBJ1-1, the full variable domain is GAGVSQSPSNKVTEKGKDVELRCDPISGHTALYWYRQSLGQGLEFLIYFQGNSAPDKSGLPSDRFSAERTGGSVSTLTIQRTQQEDSAVYLCASRPGRDRRVNTEAFFGQGTRLTVV.